This is a list of T cell receptor beta chains from one sample in a study of control samples from healthy donors and cancer patients. Profiled with immunoSEQ multiplex PCR; TCRdb holds only in-frame clones, not every one. The sample shows 150,000 to 200,000 clones, around 95% of them seen only once. The source material was blood. All receptors come from a woman in her 40s in good health. The CDR3 runs from the conserved cysteine through the conserved F or W. Each record gives: J gene, D gene, clone size, V gene, CDR3 DNA, CDR3 protein. The D gene is left open where the match is weak. Clone size is not always given. Where it is, it says once, few, many or a class for expanded clones.

J gene: TRBJ1-1
D gene: NA
clone size: NA
V gene: TRBV2
CDR3 DNA: TGTGCCAGCAGTGAATCAGGGCAGAGGACTGAAGCTTTCTTT
CDR3 protein: CASSESGQRTEAFF

J gene: TRBJ1-2
D gene: NA
clone size: NA
V gene: TRBV19
CDR3 DNA: TGTGCCAGTAGTAAACAGGGACTGGGCTACACCTTC
CDR3 protein: CASSKQGLGYTF

J gene: TRBJ1-3
D gene: NA
clone size: NA
V gene: TRBV9
CDR3 DNA: TGTGCCAGCAGCCCGGCCTACTCTGGAAACACCATATATTTT
CDR3 protein: CASSPAYSGNTIYF

J gene: TRBJ1-2
D gene: NA
clone size: once
V gene: TRBV21-1
CDR3 DNA: TGTGCCAGCACCGGCGGGACAGGGGAGGACTATGGCTACACCTTC
CDR3 protein: CASTGGTGEDYGYTF

J gene: TRBJ1-3
D gene: NA
clone size: NA
V gene: TRBV25-1
CDR3 DNA: TGTGCCAGCAGTGAACTAGGGGCTGGAAACACCATATATTTT
CDR3 protein: CASSELGAGNTIYF

J gene: TRBJ1-4
D gene: TRBD1
clone size: NA
V gene: TRBV9
CDR3 DNA: TGTGCCAGCAGCGTAGCTTCTACAGGGGTGCTTGAAAAACTGTTTTTT
CDR3 protein: CASSVASTGVLEKLFF

J gene: TRBJ2-2
D gene: TRBD2
clone size: NA
V gene: TRBV5-4
CDR3 DNA: TGTGCCAGCAGCCCCCAGCGGGGTGCCGGGGAGCTGTTTTTT
CDR3 protein: CASSPQRGAGELFF

J gene: TRBJ2-7
D gene: TRBD1
clone size: NA
V gene: TRBV5-1
CDR3 DNA: TGCGCCAGCAGCTTGTGGCAGGGGGCAGGCGAGCAGTACTTC
CDR3 protein: CASSLWQGAGEQYF

J gene: TRBJ1-4
D gene: NA
clone size: NA
V gene: TRBV9
CDR3 DNA: TGTGCCAGCAGCGCCAAAGGGGACCGGGCCCCTGAAAAACTGTTTTTT
CDR3 protein: CASSAKGDRAPEKLFF

J gene: TRBJ1-2
D gene: NA
clone size: NA
V gene: TRBV7-2
CDR3 DNA: TGTGCCAGCAGCCCGGGGACCGCTAACTATGGCTACACCTTC
CDR3 protein: CASSPGTANYGYTF

J gene: TRBJ1-2
D gene: TRBD1
clone size: NA
V gene: TRBV15
CDR3 DNA: TGTGCCACCAGCAGGGACAGGGGCGGCTATGGCTACACCTTC
CDR3 protein: CATSRDRGGYGYTF

J gene: TRBJ1-2
D gene: NA
clone size: NA
V gene: TRBV19
CDR3 DNA: TGTGCCAGTAGTATATCGGTCTATGGCTACACCTTC
CDR3 protein: CASSISVYGYTF

J gene: TRBJ2-1
D gene: NA
clone size: NA
V gene: TRBV2
CDR3 DNA: TGTGCCAGCAGCGTGACTCCCCCTGAGCAGTTCTTC
CDR3 protein: CASSVTPPEQFF

J gene: TRBJ1-1
D gene: TRBD1
clone size: once
V gene: TRBV30
CDR3 DNA: TGTGCCTGGAGTGTACGAAGGACAGGGGCGAACACTGAAGCTTTCTTT
CDR3 protein: CAWSVRRTGANTEAFF

J gene: TRBJ1-1
D gene: NA
clone size: once
V gene: TRBV6-5
CDR3 DNA: TGTGCCAGCAGTTACAGGGGGGGCGACACTGAAGCTTTCTTT
CDR3 protein: CASSYRGGDTEAFF

J gene: TRBJ2-7
D gene: NA
clone size: NA
V gene: TRBV7-9
CDR3 DNA: TGTGCCTCAGGGAGACTGGACGAGCAGTACTTC
CDR3 protein: CASGRLDEQYF

J gene: TRBJ1-1
D gene: NA
clone size: NA
V gene: TRBV25-1
CDR3 DNA: TGTGCCAGCAGCCTAGGACAGACGAACACTGAAGCTTTCTTT
CDR3 protein: CASSLGQTNTEAFF

J gene: TRBJ2-2
D gene: TRBD2
clone size: NA
V gene: TRBV10-3
CDR3 DNA: TGTGCCATCAGTGTGCGGGGGTGGGATACCGGGGAGCTGTTTTTT
CDR3 protein: CAISVRGWDTGELFF

J gene: TRBJ2-1
D gene: TRBD2
clone size: NA
V gene: TRBV5-4
CDR3 DNA: TGTGCCAGCAGCTTGGCCGGAGTCCTAGCGGGAGGTCGGTCCTACAATGAGCAGTTCTTC
CDR3 protein: CASSLAGVLAGGRSYNEQFF

J gene: TRBJ1-4
D gene: NA
clone size: NA
V gene: TRBV6-5
CDR3 DNA: TGTGCCAGCAGAGGGGCCGGTACTAATGAAAAACTGTTTTTT
CDR3 protein: CASRGAGTNEKLFF

J gene: TRBJ1-4
D gene: TRBD1
clone size: NA
V gene: TRBV5-4
CDR3 DNA: TGTGCCAGCAGCTCCGGACAGGGTACTACTAATGAAAAACTGTTTTTT
CDR3 protein: CASSSGQGTTNEKLFF

J gene: TRBJ1-6
D gene: NA
clone size: NA
V gene: TRBV27
CDR3 DNA: TGTGCCAGCAGTTCCGACCCTTATAATTCACCCCTCCACTTT
CDR3 protein: CASSSDPYNSPLHF

J gene: TRBJ2-1
D gene: TRBD2
clone size: NA
V gene: TRBV19
CDR3 DNA: TGTGCCAGTAGTACGTTTGCAGGGCTAGCGGGCAAGCAGTTCTTC
CDR3 protein: CASSTFAGLAGKQFF

J gene: TRBJ2-4
D gene: NA
clone size: NA
V gene: TRBV30
CDR3 DNA: TGTGCCTGGAGTGTTCTTGGGGACATTCAGTGCTTC
CDR3 protein: CAWSVLGDIQCF

J gene: TRBJ2-7
D gene: TRBD1
clone size: NA
V gene: TRBV12-3/TRBV12-4
CDR3 DNA: TGTGCCAGCAGAGCGACAGGGCAGGAGTACTTC
CDR3 protein: CASRATGQEYF

J gene: TRBJ2-5
D gene: NA
clone size: NA
V gene: TRBV25-1
CDR3 DNA: TGTGCCAGCAGTGACAGGGGCAGGGAGACCCAGTACTTC
CDR3 protein: CASSDRGRETQYF

J gene: TRBJ1-2
D gene: NA
clone size: NA
V gene: TRBV30
CDR3 DNA: TGTGCCTGGAGTCCCACGATCTATGGCTACACCTTC
CDR3 protein: CAWSPTIYGYTF

J gene: TRBJ2-7
D gene: TRBD2
clone size: NA
V gene: TRBV15
CDR3 DNA: TGTGCCACCAGCAGAGAAGGACTAGCGGGAGGGTACGAGCAGTACTTC
CDR3 protein: CATSREGLAGGYEQYF

J gene: TRBJ2-3
D gene: NA
clone size: NA
V gene: TRBV6-5
CDR3 DNA: TGTGCCAGCAGTTACTCCCTTAGCACAGATACGCAGTATTTT
CDR3 protein: CASSYSLSTDTQYF

J gene: TRBJ1-4
D gene: TRBD1
clone size: NA
V gene: TRBV9
CDR3 DNA: TGTGCCAGCAGCGAGACAGGGACAACTAATGAAAAACTGTTTTTT
CDR3 protein: CASSETGTTNEKLFF

J gene: TRBJ2-7
D gene: TRBD1
clone size: NA
V gene: TRBV7-2
CDR3 DNA: TGTGCCAGCAGCACACCGGGACAGGGGATCTACGAGCAGTACTTC
CDR3 protein: CASSTPGQGIYEQYF

J gene: TRBJ2-1
D gene: NA
clone size: once
V gene: TRBV3-1/TRBV3-2
CDR3 DNA: TGTGCCAGCAGCCAAGATTCCCAGGTCCACAATGAGCAGTTCTTC
CDR3 protein: CASSQDSQVHNEQFF

J gene: TRBJ2-5
D gene: TRBD1
clone size: NA
V gene: TRBV18
CDR3 DNA: TGTGCCAGCTCACAACAGGGGGCTGAGACCCAGTACTTC
CDR3 protein: CASSQQGAETQYF

J gene: TRBJ2-7
D gene: NA
clone size: NA
V gene: TRBV5-6
CDR3 DNA: TGTGCCAGCAGCCGCCCGACAGAGTCCTACGAGCAGTACTTC
CDR3 protein: CASSRPTESYEQYF

J gene: TRBJ1-1
D gene: NA
clone size: NA
V gene: TRBV9
CDR3 DNA: TGTGCCAGCAGCGTAGCACAGGGCAACACTGAAGCTTTCTTT
CDR3 protein: CASSVAQGNTEAFF

J gene: TRBJ1-2
D gene: NA
clone size: NA
V gene: TRBV18
CDR3 DNA: TGTGCCAGCTCACAAACGGAGACAGCCGGCTATGGCTACACCTTC
CDR3 protein: CASSQTETAGYGYTF

J gene: TRBJ1-6
D gene: NA
clone size: NA
V gene: TRBV7-8
CDR3 DNA: TGTGCCAGCAGCTCCTTGCGGGGCGCGGATTCACCCCTCCACTTT
CDR3 protein: CASSSLRGADSPLHF

J gene: TRBJ1-1
D gene: NA
clone size: NA
V gene: TRBV10-3
CDR3 DNA: TGTGCCATCAGTAGCCAGGGGTTGAACACTGAAGCTTTCTTT
CDR3 protein: CAISSQGLNTEAFF

J gene: TRBJ2-2
D gene: NA
clone size: NA
V gene: TRBV9
CDR3 DNA: TGTGCCAGCAGCGTCCCCGGGGAGCTGTTTTTT
CDR3 protein: CASSVPGELFF

J gene: TRBJ2-5
D gene: TRBD1
clone size: NA
V gene: TRBV6-5
CDR3 DNA: TGTGCCAGCAGGGCAATACAGGGGCAAGAGACCCAGTACTTC
CDR3 protein: CASRAIQGQETQYF

J gene: TRBJ1-6
D gene: TRBD1
clone size: once
V gene: TRBV6-5
CDR3 DNA: TGTGCCAGCAGTAACGCGGACAGGCTCGATTCACCCCTCCACTTT
CDR3 protein: CASSNADRLDSPLHF